This paragraph reports one T cell receptor beta chain. Its target is not known. The sample is drawn from a study of T cell responses to AZD1222 COVID-19 vaccine. General study results and limits: Nearly half of the spike-specific TCRs reportedly recognize variant regions that carry no mutations. Baseline testing showed seropositivity in only a handful of AZD1222 recipients. Most donors were white British and more were female, and clonal diversity was possibly underestimated.

This CDR3 region has 18 residues. V was trimmed by 3 bases and J by 6 bases, leaving 23 bases between them. Germline assignment: CDR1 SGHTA and CDR2 FQGNSA. Produced via immunoSEQ multiplex PCR; TCRdb's table is partial and in-frame only. Seen here are 95,000 to 110,000 clones, about nine tenths observed once, and the top ten hold about 5%. The receptor comes from an adult in good health. This rearrangement joins TRBV7-2 to TRBJ2-2; D is tentatively TRBD1 or TRBD2 (5 bases each). The source material was peripheral blood, sampled on day 0 of AZD1222 vaccination. The CDR3 sequence: CASSFTATARVRAGELFF. The CDR3, as DNA: TGTGCCAGCAGCTTTACAGCCACAGCGAGGGTCAGGGCCGGGGAGCTGTTTTTT.